The 13 T cell receptor beta chains in this list originate from one sample, sequenced in a study of stem cell transplantation in POMP-related autoinflammatory disease. Overall study results and limits: Unique TRB V-J gene pairings were limited in number in patients with PRAID. A trend toward lower repertoire diversity and greater clonality appeared in every analyzed T-cell subset of PRAID patients.

Measured with immunoSEQ multiplex PCR; TCRdb has only the in-frame clones, and not every one. The profile shows roughly 9,100 clones, approximately 91% of them singletons. What these receptors recognize is not known. Source: CD8+ T cells from PBMCs, taken before stem cell transplantation. These receptors came from a human donor with POMP-related autoinflammation and immune dysregulation (PRAID).

The gene calls are TRBV4-1 and TRBJ2-1, with a tentative D call TRBD2 (6 bases). Trimming removed 3 bases from V and 2 bases from J, with 14 bases in between. Germline V gene data show CDR1 as MGHRA and CDR2 as YSYEKL. The CDR3 runs 16 residues. The CDR3 protein is CASSQDGGGTYNEQFF. Here the CDR3 DNA reads TGCGCCAGCAGCCAGGACGGGGGTGGTACCTACAATGAGCAGTTCTTC.

This clone was recorded once. The chain uses TRBV7-9 and TRBJ2-6; tentative D call: TRBD2 (5 bases). The V end was cut by 1 base, the J end by 2 bases, with 15 bases between. This CDR3 has 18 residues. Germline lookup yields CDR1 SEHNR and CDR2 FQNEAQ (reference sequence). CDR3 in DNA: TGTGCCAGCAGCTTAGGTGAGGGTAATGGCCCTGGGGCCAACGTCCTGACTTTC. Translated, it gives CASSLGEGNGPGANVLTF. Supplemented by reference TRBV7-9 and TRBJ2-6, the full variable domain reads DTGVSQNPRHKITKRGQNVTFRCDPISEHNRLYWYRQTLGQGPEFLTYFQNEAQLEKSRLLSDRFSAERPKGSFSTLEIQRTEQGDSAMYLCASSLGEGNGPGANVLTFGAGSRLTVL.

The chain combines TRBV11-2 with TRBJ2-7; 8 bases line up with TRBD1. The CDR3 extends over 15 amino acids. Unmatched junction bases numbered 9, after V lost 5 bases and J lost 3 bases. Germline-derived CDR1 and CDR2 are SGHAT and FQNNGV. The CDR3 reads CASSLHLTGVYEQYF. Here the CDR3 DNA reads TGTGCCAGCAGCCTACACCTGACAGGGGTCTACGAGCAGTACTTC.

V is TRBV9 and J is TRBJ2-5, with D maybe TRBD1 (5 bases). V was clipped by 4 bases and J by 1 base, with 11 bases between them. Per germline, CDR1 SGDLS and CDR2 YYNGEE. This CDR3 spans 14 amino acids. CDR3 in DNA: TGTGCCAGCAGCACCGGACAAGGCCAAGAGACCCAGTACTTC. Amino acid sequence: CASSTGQGQETQYF.

The count of this clone is one. The CDR3 is CASSYVGSSGNTIYF. The CDR3 DNA follows: TGTGCCAGCAGTTACGTGGGGAGCTCTGGAAACACCATATATTTT. V and J are TRBV6-5 and TRBJ1-3; D gene unclear. The germline CDR1 and CDR2 sequences are MNHEY and SVGAGI. The ends were cut back, 2 bases at V and 0 bases at J, with 8 bases in the middle. The CDR3 totals 15 residues.

The V and J genes are TRBV7-3 and TRBJ2-5, with 11 bases aligning to TRBD2. CDR3 length equals 15 residues. CDR1 is SGHTA and CDR2 is FQGTGA in the germline V gene. The V segment lost 6 bases and the J segment 4 bases; nucleotides outside the gene matches: 7. As DNA, the CDR3 is TGTGCCAGCAGTAGCGCCGGGACTAGCGGAGAGACCCAGTACTTC. It specifies CASSSAGTSGETQYF.

This chain joins TRBV5-4 and TRBJ2-7, with D perhaps given as TRBD1 or TRBD2 (6 bases each). This CDR3 contains 12 residues. V shed 2 bases and J shed 6 bases, with 9 bases lying between them. Per the germline V gene, CDR1 is SGHNT and CDR2 is YYREEE (reference sequence). CDR3 sequence reads: CASSLKGGEQYF. In DNA, the CDR3 is TGTGCCAGCAGCTTAAAGGGGGGCGAGCAGTACTTC.

This chain links TRBV6-5 with TRBJ1-5; no firm D call. Germline assignment: CDR1 MNHEY and CDR2 SVGAGI. The ends were cut back, 0 bases at V and 3 bases at J, with 6 bases in the middle. The CDR3 totals 14 residues. The CDR3: CASSYSAANQPQHF. The CDR3 nucleotides read TGTGCCAGCAGTTACTCAGCAGCCAATCAGCCCCAGCATTTT.

The chain has TRBV7-9 and TRBJ1-2; D is undetermined. Trimming shortened V by 5 bases and J by 14 bases, and 15 bases separated the two germline ends. There are 11 residues in the CDR3. CDR1 and CDR2 from the germline V gene are SEHNR and FQNEAQ (reference sequence). CDR3 DNA: TGTGCCAGCAGCGACACTCTGCAGAAGACCTTC. Protein product: CASSDTLQKTF. Combining the CDR3 with reference TRBV7-9 and TRBJ1-2 gives the whole variable domain DTGVSQNPRHKITKRGQNVTFRCDPISEHNRLYWYRQTLGQGPEFLTYFQNEAQLEKSRLLSDRFSAERPKGSFSTLEIQRTEQGDSAMYLCASSDTLQKTFGSGTRLTVV.

The rearrangement joins TRBV19 to TRBJ2-6; D uncertain. Germline-derived CDR1 and CDR2 are LNHDA and SQIVND (reference sequence). Trimming stripped 1 base from V and 4 bases from J, with 11 bases between. The CDR3 covers 16 residues. DNA for the CDR3: TGTGCCAGTAGTATAGTTCTTCTTGCAGGGGCCAACGTCCTGACTTTC. It translates to CASSIVLLAGANVLTF. Filled out from reference TRBV19 and TRBJ2-6, the complete variable domain reads DGGITQSPKYLFRKEGQNVTLSCEQNLNHDAMYWYRQDPGQGLRLIYYSQIVNDFQKGDIAEGYSVSREKKESFPLTVTSAQKNPTAFYLCASSIVLLAGANVLTFGAGSRLTVL.

CDR3 amino acids: CAAGASGGLRYNEQFF. CDR3 sequence (DNA): TGTGCCGCAGGGGCTAGCGGGGGGCTTAGATACAATGAGCAGTTCTTC. The chain combines TRBV5-4 with TRBJ2-1, with 11 bases aligning to TRBD2. The V segment lost 10 bases and the J segment 4 bases; nucleotides outside the gene matches: 13. Germline V gene lookup returns CDR1 SGHNT and CDR2 YYREEE (reference sequence). The CDR3 covers 16 residues.

The chain joins TRBV7-9 to TRBJ2-1, with 9 nucleotides matching TRBD2. CDR1 is SEHNR and CDR2 is FQNEAQ in the germline V gene (reference sequence). The J segment lost 6 bases and the V segment lost 1 base, leaving 4 bases of the junction unmatched. CDR3 size: 15 residues. Here the CDR3 reads CASSLVAGAINEQFF. CDR3 DNA sequence: TGTGCCAGCAGCTTAGTAGCGGGAGCCATCAATGAGCAGTTCTTC. Complete variable domain (other parts from reference TRBV7-9 and TRBJ2-1): DTGVSQNPRHKITKRGQNVTFRCDPISEHNRLYWYRQTLGQGPEFLTYFQNEAQLEKSRLLSDRFSAERPKGSFSTLEIQRTEQGDSAMYLCASSLVAGAINEQFFGPGTRLTVL.

CDR3 in DNA: TGTGCCAGCAGCCACCCCGGGACGGATGAAAAACTGTTTTTT. It yields the protein CASSHPGTDEKLFF. The gene calls are TRBV4-2 and TRBJ1-4; weak D call: TRBD1 (5 bases). V was shortened by 3 bases and J by 6 bases, with 11 bases between the two germline ends. CDR1 and CDR2 from the germline V gene are LGHNA and YNFKEQ. The CDR3 extends over 14 amino acids.